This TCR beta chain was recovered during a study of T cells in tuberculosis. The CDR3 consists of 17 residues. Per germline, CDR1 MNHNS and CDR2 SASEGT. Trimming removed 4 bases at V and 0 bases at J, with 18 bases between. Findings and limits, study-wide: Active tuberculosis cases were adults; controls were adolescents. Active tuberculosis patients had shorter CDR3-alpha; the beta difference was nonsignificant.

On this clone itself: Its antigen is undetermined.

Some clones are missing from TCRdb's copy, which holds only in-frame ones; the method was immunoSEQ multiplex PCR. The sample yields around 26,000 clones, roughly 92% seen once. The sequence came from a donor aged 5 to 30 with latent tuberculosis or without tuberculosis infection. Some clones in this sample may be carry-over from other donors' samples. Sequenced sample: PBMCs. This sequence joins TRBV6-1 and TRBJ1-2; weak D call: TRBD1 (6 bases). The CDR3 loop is CASSGRKRQEANYGYTF. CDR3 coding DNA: TGTGCCAGCAGTGGACGAAAAAGACAGGAGGCTAACTATGGCTACACCTTC.